These T cell receptor beta chains were read from a single sample in a study of shared clonotypes between healthy human individuals. Some clones are missing from TCRdb's copy, which holds only in-frame ones; the method was immunoSEQ multiplex PCR. Found here are over 95,000 clones, over 65% of them singletons; the top ten hold 24%. Sequenced: memory CD8+ T cells sorted from blood. The receptor set was obtained from a woman aged 30 to 39 in good health. CDR3s leave out the opening cysteine and the closing phenylalanine or tryptophan. Size is stated for part of the rows, as once, few or many counts, or as a class when the clone is expanded.

J gene,V gene,clone size,CDR3 protein
TRBJ1-2,TRBV28,.,ASSWTAVRANYGYT
TRBJ1-3,TRBV28,.,ASSRQGAGNTIY
TRBJ2-7,TRBV6-4,.,AISESREGYEQY
TRBJ2-1,TRBV28,many,ASSTGTGTVNEQF
TRBJ2-2,TRBV7-9,.,ASSLTTGSGELF
TRBJ2-2,TRBV5-4,.,ASSWEIAGADTGELF
TRBJ1-5,TRBV14,.,ASSQVVWGPQH
TRBJ2-7,TRBV9,.,ASSVEQAAWGEQY
TRBJ1-4,TRBV6-5,.,ATTANLGNEKLF
TRBJ2-1,TRBV6-4,.,ASSESSERNEQF
TRBJ1-1,TRBV27,.,ASSLSGAATEAF
TRBJ2-7,TRBV10-3,.,AISESAYQGPYEQY
TRBJ1-6,TRBV4-1,.,ASSQNLFRRGTEDYNSPLH
TRBJ1-1,TRBV7-9,.,ASSSDPRVGPPWPEAF
TRBJ2-1,TRBV6-1,few,ASSDGLAGDEQF
TRBJ2-5,TRBV19,once,ASRGLAGGAETQY
TRBJ1-3,TRBV10-3,.,AISDLKGGGSGNTIY
TRBJ2-1,TRBV15,.,ATSREGGTWGEQF
TRBJ2-3,TRBV6-4,many,ASSAQAGASADTQY
TRBJ2-5,TRBV5-3,.,ARSLGTRSQETQY
TRBJ2-5,TRBV2,many,ASGEFQGQETQY
TRBJ1-2,TRBV6-6,.,ASQKVGRFNGYGYT
TRBJ2-5,TRBV4-1,.,ASSGIAGEGETQY
TRBJ2-3,TRBV28,.,ASSWGGQDTQY
TRBJ2-1,TRBV7-9,.,ASSYPASGRVHEQF
TRBJ1-1,TRBV9,few,ASSFGGAGTEAF
TRBJ2-7,TRBV7-9,.,ASSPLLVGPGYEQY
TRBJ2-2,TRBV30,.,ARGLAGVWTGELF
TRBJ2-2,TRBV9,.,ASSVETGGTGELF
TRBJ2-7,TRBV9,medium-sized,ASSSGYEQY
TRBJ1-1,TRBV7-6,.,ASSFMDTEAF
TRBJ2-6,TRBV4-1,.,ASSSPPGVGANVLT
TRBJ2-3,TRBV9,.,ASSSSGLAGAGDTQY
TRBJ2-3,TRBV5-1,.,ASSLGHTSTDTQY
TRBJ1-4,TRBV15,.,ATGDHNEKLF
TRBJ2-2,TRBV7-3,.,ASSPPGGGTGELF
TRBJ2-2,TRBV4-2,many,ASSQEAGEVGELF
TRBJ2-7,TRBV5-1,.,ASSNLAGETYEQY
TRBJ2-1,TRBV6-4,.,ASSDGLEDNEQF
TRBJ1-1,TRBV27,.,ASSWGDIGAAF
TRBJ2-1,TRBV10-3,.,AISDLVIPVNEQF
TRBJ2-7,TRBV19,once,ASSIQHTGLLLNEQY
TRBJ2-3,TRBV28,many,ASSTPPLPESPTDTQY
TRBJ2-7,TRBV2,.,ASSLAGKDEQY
TRBJ1-1,TRBV12-2,few,ASSASTENTEAF
TRBJ2-7,TRBV2,.,ATDGTYEQY
TRBJ2-1,TRBV11-2,few,ASSFQGYNEQF
TRBJ1-4,TRBV5-1,.,ASSFGGGNEKLF
TRBJ2-1,TRBV2,.,ASSPRLAGGFYNEQF
TRBJ1-2,TRBV27,medium-sized,ASSSQGNYGYT
TRBJ2-2,TRBV6-4,many,ATLFLQREPPNFNGELF
TRBJ2-7,TRBV2,few,ASSEGMDSATYEQY
TRBJ2-1,TRBV4-2,.,ASSPRGRASGRAYFNEQF
TRBJ2-2,TRBV19,.,ASSSGRLRGGELF
TRBJ1-1,TRBV5-4,many,ASSPGILRSAF
TRBJ1-5,TRBV6-5,once,ASSYTGVSNQPQH
TRBJ1-1,TRBV19,.,ASIREFANTEAF
TRBJ1-3,TRBV5-6,.,ASSWTGQISGNTIY
TRBJ2-5,TRBV6-5,.,ASSYSGTREETQY